The entry below describes one T cell receptor (beta chain). The source of the sample is a study of technical replicates of blood from a handful of donors. Trimming took off 1 base at V and 1 base at J, with 6 bases between the two ends. The CDR3 is made up of 14 amino acids. Germline V CDR1 and CDR2: SGHDT, YYEEEE. Clones were read by immunoSEQ multiplex PCR, and TCRdb kept only the in-frame ones, dropping some. The profile shows approximately 75,000 clones, around 97% of them singletons. This sequence was found in a human donor in good health. Sequenced: T cells isolated from PBMCs. The rearrangement joins TRBV5-6 to TRBJ2-1, with unresolved D. CDR3 loop: CASSLYQSYNEQFF. The DNA for the CDR3 is TGTGCCAGCAGCTTGTACCAGTCCTACAATGAGCAGTTCTTC.